This entry features one TCR beta chain sequence. In the study's own analysis: Researchers report that nucleated cell counts were estimated from reference gene primer amplification. Sequenced by immunoSEQ multiplex PCR; TCRdb stores in-frame clones only, minus some. D and trimming come from the DNA, and the V and J calls and clone size come from that table. The sample comprises some 520,000 clones, roughly 87% of which are singletons, and 0.9% rests with the top ten. These data originate in a study of blood T cell repertoires in COVID-19. Seattle patients were enrolled during active infection and followed longitudinally. Material: peripheral blood. The clonotype was recovered from a man between 18 and 29 years old with COVID-19, enrolled during active disease.

The CDR3 coding sequence is TGTGCCAGCAGCGACAGGGGGACCTACGAGCAGTACTTC. Amino acid sequence: CASSDRGTYEQYF. The chain uses TRBV7-9 and TRBJ2-7; 9 nucleotides agree with TRBD1. This CDR3 comprises 13 residues. Trimming removed 5 bases from V and 2 bases from J; junction bases left unmatched: 1. Germline V gene lookup returns CDR1 SEHNR and CDR2 FQNEAQ (reference sequence).